This TCR beta chain emerged from a study of breast tumors, draining lymph nodes, adjacent tissues (dated by TCRdb to about 2016). For the study in its entirety: TCR beta repertoires were compared across tumor, adjacent nontumor tissue and axillary lymph nodes obtained from breast cancer patients. The study was designed to assess the relationships and possible T-cell exchange between tumor, surrounding tissue and draining lymph node repertoires in human breast cancer.

General findings and caveats noted by the study authors: T-cell repertoire diversity in tumors was found to be lower than in lymph nodes but higher than in nontumor tissue, and preferential V and J gene usage was observed. The similarity between tumor and nontumor tissue repertoires was significantly greater in luminal-like breast cancer than in basal-like breast cancer. The conclusion that tumor T cells originate in lymph nodes was framed as consistent with a hypothesis rather than directly demonstrated. A scenario in which most tumor T cells derive from the lymph node and then expand within tumor tissue was judged to be consistent with the data.

Sequencing relied on an Illumina HiSeq 2000. Multiplex PCR amplification was used to build the TCR beta chain libraries. High-throughput sequencing was used to analyze the amplified TCR beta chain products. TCRdb reprocessed the public reads (quality trimming at Q25 with fastp, clone calling with MiXCR) and kept in-frame beta chains. Rows with a matching CDR3 protein are joined into one entry that keeps the most common DNA and genes. This sample is represented by more than 100,000 distinct CDR3 sequences; about a fifth of them were singletons. Around 2.7% of the sample goes to the ten largest clones. Lymph node samples were obtained from the axillary draining lymph nodes of breast cancer patients. The CDR3 measures 15 amino acids from cysteine to phenylalanine. Only the CDR3 portion is preserved as DNA: 45 bases, with reading frame beginning at the first base. As encoded in the germline V gene, CDR1 is SGHRS while CDR2 is YFSETQ.

With respect to this clonotype: No antigen is known for it. A much more abundant neighbour one base away suggests this may be a read error.

The sequence came from a female donor with breast cancer. Some clones in this sample may be carry-over from other donors' samples. Rearrangement joined TRBV5-1 to TRBJ1-3; TRBD1 is a possible D gene, resting on 5 matching bases. Sequencing used axillary lymph node tissue. The CDR3 region has the sequence CPSSLARGVGNTIYF. The sequenced DNA: TGCCCCAGCAGCTTGGCCCGGGGGGTCGGAAACACCATATATTTT.